The present entry profiles one TCR beta chain with its context. V gave up 3 bases and J gave up 4 bases; unmatched junction bases: 7. Germline CDR1 and CDR2: SGHRS and YFSETQ. This CDR3 spans 14 amino acids. The sample originates from a study of blood T cell repertoires in COVID-19. Study-wide background: Sample material is recorded as cDNA or gDNA derived from T cells, B-cell-depleted T cells, or PBMCs.

Original methodology: Estimation of nucleated cell counts was performed using reference gene primer amplification. Profiled with immunoSEQ multiplex PCR; TCRdb holds only in-frame clones, not every one. That table supplies the V and J calls and clone size; D and trimming were determined from the DNA. The repertoire holds 90,000 or so clones, with around 72% as singletons. This clonotype originated in a woman aged 80 or over with acute or convalescent COVID-19. J is TRBJ2-7 and V is TRBV5-1; 7 bases are shared with TRBD1. Material for sequencing was peripheral blood. The CDR3 spells CASSWDRPQYEQYF. The CDR3 DNA follows: TGCGCCAGCAGCTGGGACAGACCCCAATACGAGCAGTACTTC.